Below, 18 T cell receptor beta chains from the same sample are listed, as sequenced in a study of cytomegalovirus exposure and HLA in healthy donors. The PCR contained 60 Vbeta and 13 Jbeta primers. The protocol was immunoSEQ multiplex PCR, while the TCRdb copy is restricted to in-frame clones and leaves out a portion. The repertoire includes 100,000 to 150,000 clones, 83% of them detected once, and about 3.7% sits in the top ten. The material sequenced was PBMCs. All receptors come from a woman between 40 and 55 years old in good health and CMV-seropositive.

The CDR3: CASSLDPLRGEQFF. The CDR3 nucleotides are TGTGCCAGCAGCTTAGACCCCCTCAGAGGTGAGCAGTTCTTC. The chain is built from TRBV7-9 and TRBJ2-1; D gene unclear. This CDR3 has 14 residues. The germline gives CDR1 SEHNR, CDR2 FQNEAQ (reference sequence). V was trimmed by 1 base and J by 9 bases, leaving 13 bases between them.

V is TRBV7-6 and J is TRBJ2-1; unclear D gene. The CDR3 runs 14 residues. V was trimmed by 1 base and J by 4 bases, leaving 8 bases between them. Germline V gives CDR1 SGHVS, CDR2 FNYEAQ. CDR3 bases: TGTGCCAGCAGCTTAGGAACGGTGTACAATGAGCAGTTCTTC. Encoded protein: CASSLGTVYNEQFF.

CDR3 sequence reads: CASSPRWGGNGYTF. In nucleotides, the CDR3 is TGTGCCAGCAGCCCAAGGTGGGGAGGTAATGGCTACACCTTC. The chain links TRBV9 to TRBJ1-2; D is uncertain. The CDR3 has 14 amino acids. Trimming removed 4 bases from V and 6 bases from J, with 16 bases in between. The germline V gene encodes CDR1 SGDLS and CDR2 YYNGEE.

This rearrangement joins TRBV9 to TRBJ2-5, with 12 bases that match TRBD2. The CDR3 is 14 residues long. V gave up 1 base and J gave up 7 bases; unmatched junction bases: 2. CDR1 and CDR2 from the germline V gene are SGDLS and YYNGEE. The CDR3 coding sequence is TGTGCCAGCAGCGTATCGGGACTAGCGGGGACCCAGTACTTC. It is translated as CASSVSGLAGTQYF.

The rearrangement joins TRBV7-8 to TRBJ2-7; TRBD1 matches at 8 bases. The end of the DNA fits TRBJ2-1 better, so the J call may be wrong. The CDR3 sequence is 14 residues long. CDR1 and CDR2 (germline): SGHVS, FQNEAQ. CDR3 in amino acids: CASSLGTGRNEQFF. The CDR3 coding sequence is TGTGCCAGCAGCTTAGGGACAGGGCGGAATGAGCAGTTCTTC.

The genes are TRBV5-1 and TRBJ1-1; possible D gene TRBD1, 5 bases. The CDR3 extends over 15 amino acids. Between the trimmed V and J ends, which lost 0 bases and 0 bases, there was a span of 9 bases. Per the germline V gene, CDR1 is SGHRS and CDR2 is YFSETQ. CDR3 sequence reads: CASSLGVTVNTEAFF. The CDR3 DNA sequence: TGCGCCAGCAGCTTGGGAGTGACAGTGAACACTGAAGCTTTCTTT.

This clone came up once. This chain uses TRBV6-5 with TRBJ2-7; 11 nucleotides match TRBD2. CDR1 and CDR2 (germline): MNHEY, SVGAGI. The junction had 3 bases not matched to a gene; V was cut back by 4 bases and J by 1 base. CDR3 size: 15 residues. The CDR3 region is CASSLAGGPSYEQYF. DNA for the CDR3: TGTGCCAGCAGTTTAGCGGGAGGGCCTTCCTACGAGCAGTACTTC.

J is TRBJ2-5 and V is TRBV5-1; D perhaps matches TRBD1 (5 bases). This CDR3 has 14 amino acids. Germline loops: CDR1 SGHRS, CDR2 YFSETQ. Trimming removed 2 bases from V and 1 base from J, with 9 bases in between. CDR3 sequence (DNA): TGCGCCAGCAGCTTAGGAACAGGCCAAGAGACCCAGTACTTC. The encoded protein is CASSLGTGQETQYF.

This chain joins TRBV28 and TRBJ1-1, with D unclear. Trimming left V 5 bases short and J 1 base short, with 11 bases between. Germline V CDR1 and CDR2: MDHEN, SYDVKM. The length of the CDR3 is 14 residues. The CDR3 reads CASSVRGPNTEAFF. The DNA for the CDR3 is TGTGCCAGCAGTGTACGAGGGCCGAACACTGAAGCTTTCTTT.

In its sample, this clone was seen once. CDR3 sequence reads: CASKGDNTEAFF. For the CDR3, the DNA is TGTGCCAGCAAAGGAGACAACACTGAAGCTTTCTTT. The chain uses TRBV25-1 and TRBJ1-1; D is unclear. Germline loops: CDR1 MGHDK, CDR2 SYGVNS. CDR3 length equals 12 residues. With 7 bases removed from V and 2 bases from J, the gap between germline ends came to 8 bases.

The chain has TRBV19 and TRBJ2-1, with a weak D call TRBD2 (5 bases). With 7 bases removed from V and 4 bases from J, the gap between germline ends came to 8 bases. CDR1 and CDR2 from the germline V gene are LNHDA and SQIVND (reference sequence). This CDR3 is 12 amino acids long. CDR3 protein: CASKERYNEQFF. CDR3 sequence (DNA): TGTGCCAGTAAGGAGCGGTACAATGAGCAGTTCTTC.

This clone was observed a single time. The chain joins TRBV15 to TRBJ1-3; possible D gene TRBD1, 5 bases. The V gene's germline CDR1 is LNHNV and CDR2 YYDKDF (reference sequence). The CDR3 is 16 amino acids. Trimming took off 0 bases at V and 0 bases at J, with 9 bases between the two ends. CDR3 sequence: CATSRDRQLSGNTIYF. CDR3 DNA: TGTGCCACCAGCAGAGATCGACAGCTCTCTGGAAACACCATATATTTT.

The chain joins TRBV15 to TRBJ1-1; possibly TRBD1 for D (5 bases). Looked up from germline, CDR1 is LNHNV and CDR2 is YYDKDF (reference sequence). This CDR3 has 13 residues. Trimming pared 3 bases from V and 4 bases from J, leaving 9 bases between. CDR3 nucleotides: TGTGCCACCAGCAGGGACACCGGCACTGAAGCTTTCTTT. It codes for CATSRDTGTEAFF.

This clone has just one count. This rearrangement joins TRBV11-3 to TRBJ2-1; D perhaps matches TRBD1 (6 bases). The CDR3 length is 14 residues. CDR1 and CDR2 (germline): SGHNT, YENEEA. V was clipped by 6 bases and J by 8 bases, with 17 bases between them. CDR3 nucleotide sequence: TGTGCCAGCAGTCAAGGACAGCGGCGGCATGAGCAGTTCTTC. This codes for CASSQGQRRHEQFF.

The chain joins TRBV9 to TRBJ2-5; 11 bases map to TRBD2. Judging by the DNA end, TRBJ2-7 fits better; the J call may be wrong. CDR3 length: 16 residues. From germline, CDR1 is SGDLS and CDR2 YYNGEE. In DNA form, the CDR3 reads TGTGCCAGCAGCGTAGGTCTAGCGGGAGGTACCTACGAGCAGTACTTC. This codes for CASSVGLAGGTYEQYF.

The rearrangement uses TRBV7-3 and TRBJ1-1; tentative D call: TRBD1 (6 bases). V lost 3 bases and J 1 base, leaving 9 bases between the germline ends. This CDR3 has 14 amino acids. Germline V gives CDR1 SGHTA, CDR2 FQGTGA. The CDR3 sequence: CASSLVGGNTEAFF. The CDR3 nucleotides read TGTGCCAGCAGCTTGGTAGGGGGGAACACTGAAGCTTTCTTT.

This sequence joins TRBV19 and TRBJ2-1; 13 bases are a match to TRBD2. Germline CDR1 LNHDA, CDR2 SQIVND (reference sequence). There are 16 residues in the CDR3. With 6 bases clipped from V and 6 bases from J, the junction kept 8 bases outside the gene matches. This CDR3 is CASRNGLAGELNEQFF. The CDR3 bases are TGTGCCAGTAGAAATGGACTAGCGGGAGAGCTCAATGAGCAGTTCTTC.

A few counts support this clone. This chain connects TRBV5-1 to TRBJ1-1; D not resolved. The CDR3 length is 15 residues. Looked up from germline, CDR1 is SGHRS and CDR2 is YFSETQ. Trimming removed 0 bases at V and 1 base at J, with 10 bases between. CDR3 region: CASSLDGYSNTEAFF. The CDR3 coding sequence is TGCGCCAGCAGCTTGGACGGTTATTCGAACACTGAAGCTTTCTTT.